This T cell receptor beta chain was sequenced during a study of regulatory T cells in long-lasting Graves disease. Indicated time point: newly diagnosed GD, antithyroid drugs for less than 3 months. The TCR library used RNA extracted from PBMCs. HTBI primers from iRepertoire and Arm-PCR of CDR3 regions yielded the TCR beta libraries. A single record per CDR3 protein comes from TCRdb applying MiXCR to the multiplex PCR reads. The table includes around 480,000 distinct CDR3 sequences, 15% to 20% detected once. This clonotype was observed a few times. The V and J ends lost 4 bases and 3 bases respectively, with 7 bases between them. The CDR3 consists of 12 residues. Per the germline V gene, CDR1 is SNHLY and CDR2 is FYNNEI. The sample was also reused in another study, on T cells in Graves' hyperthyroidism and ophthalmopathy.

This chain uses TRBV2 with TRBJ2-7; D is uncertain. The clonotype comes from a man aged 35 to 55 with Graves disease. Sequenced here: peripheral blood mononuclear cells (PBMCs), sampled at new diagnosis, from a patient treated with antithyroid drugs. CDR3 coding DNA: TGTGCCAGCAGTGGACAATTCTACGAGCAGTACTTC. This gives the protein CASSGQFYEQYF.